What follows describes a single T cell receptor beta chain. This CDR3 spans 18 amino acids. CDR1 MGHRA and CDR2 YSYEKL come from the germline V gene. Trimming removed 3 bases from V and 5 bases from J, with 24 bases in between. The sample originates from a study of blood T cell repertoires in COVID-19. Under the authors' procedure: Reference gene primers were amplified, and this amplification served to estimate nucleated cell counts. This table comes from immunoSEQ multiplex PCR, and its TCRdb copy is limited to in-frame clones, with some not included. V, J and clone size are those of that table, while D and trimming were read from the DNA. The sample includes approximately 93,000 clones, less than 85% of them seen just once.

The TCR originated in a man between 65 and 80 years old with COVID-19, enrolled during active disease. The chain joins TRBV4-1 to TRBJ2-3, with D tentatively TRBD2 (6 bases). Sequencing used peripheral blood. CDR3 nucleotides: TGCGCCAGCAGCCAGTCTGCCCCGGGACTCTCGTTCGTAGATACGCAGTATTTT. This codes for CASSQSAPGLSFVDTQYF.